These T cell receptor beta chains were read from a single sample in a study of identical twins. TCRdb recomputed calls from the 5' RACE reads with MiXCR, one row per CDR3 protein. The sample has about 720,000 distinct CDR3 sequences, approximately 9% seen once; the top ten hold 0.98%. The sample also formed part of further work on yellow fever vaccine responses in identical twins.

Sequenced sample: PBMCs. Source of these receptors: a woman aged 18-29 years in good health. Each CDR3 is given with its conserved first and last residue. The D gene is left open where the match is weak. Some rows mark clone size as missing; the rest say once, few, many or name a class of expanded clone.

TRBV7-3	many	TRBJ1-1	NA	TGTGCCAGCAGCTCTCGAGAAGGGGCTGAAGCTTTCTTT	CASSSREGAEAFF
TRBV12-3/TRBV12-4	many	TRBJ2-1	NA	TGTGCCAGCAGCCTGGTTCAGGTATTCAATGAGCAGTTCTTC	CASSLVQVFNEQFF
TRBV15	many	TRBJ2-7	NA	TGTGCCACCAGCAGAGTTGGAAGGGACGAGCAGTACTTC	CATSRVGRDEQYF
TRBV29-1	many	TRBJ2-7	TRBD2	TGCAGCGTTGTGGGGGGACTAGGGGGGTACGAGCAGTACTTC	CSVVGGLGGYEQYF
TRBV7-7	NA	TRBJ1-2	NA	TGTGCTAGCAGCTTTCGCCGTGCCTCAAAGCTAGATGGCTACACCTTC	CASSFRRASKLDGYTF
TRBV27	few	TRBJ2-2	NA	TGTGCCAGCAGTTTAGTTCAGGGAGGTAGCACCGGGGAGCTGTTTTTT	CASSLVQGGSTGELFF
TRBV30	few	TRBJ2-1	TRBD2	TGTGCCTGGAGTTTACTAGCGGGAGCTTCTGATGAGCAGTTCTTC	CAWSLLAGASDEQFF
TRBV20-1	few	TRBJ2-7	TRBD1	TGCAGTGCTAGCCGGGACAGGGGTGTTTACGAGCAGTACTTC	CSASRDRGVYEQYF
TRBV29-1	few	TRBJ2-1	NA	TGCAGCGTTGACCCGGGGCTAAGAAACAATGAGCAGTTCTTC	CSVDPGLRNNEQFF
TRBV6-2/TRBV6-3	few	TRBJ2-1	NA	TGTGCCAGCAGTTACAATCGGTACAATGAGCAGTTCTTC	CASSYNRYNEQFF
TRBV10-3	few	TRBJ2-2	TRBD1	TGTGCCATCAACTTACAGGGGGGTGAGAACACCGGGGAGCTGTTTTTT	CAINLQGGENTGELFF
TRBV5-1	few	TRBJ2-5	TRBD2	TGCGCCAGCAGGGATAGCGGGCTGGAGACCCAGTACTTC	CASRDSGLETQYF
TRBV12-3/TRBV12-4	NA	TRBJ2-1	NA	TGTGCCAGCATGGGTACAGACAATGAGCAGTTCTTC	CASMGTDNEQFF
TRBV29-1	NA	TRBJ2-2	TRBD1	TGCAGCGTCCGGACAGGGCTAGGCACCGGGGAGCTGTTTTTT	CSVRTGLGTGELFF
TRBV7-2	NA	TRBJ2-3	TRBD2	TGTGCCAGCAGCTTCGGAGGGCTAGCGGCGTCTACAGATACGCAGTATTTT	CASSFGGLAASTDTQYF
TRBV5-6	many	TRBJ2-2	NA	TGTGCCAGCAGCTCCACAGTGATTAACACCGGGGAGCTGTTTTTT	CASSSTVINTGELFF
TRBV12-3/TRBV12-4	many	TRBJ2-7	TRBD2	TGTGCCAGCAGTTCGTCGCTAGCGGTCTACGAGCAGTACTTC	CASSSSLAVYEQYF
TRBV7-9	few	TRBJ2-7	TRBD2	TGTGCCAGCAGCTCCGTGGCGACAGCGGGAAATACAGAGCAGTACTTC	CASSSVATAGNTEQYF
TRBV24-1	NA	TRBJ2-3	NA	TGTGCCACCATGACGGTAGGGGACTGGACTAGCACAGATACGCAGTATTTT	CATMTVGDWTSTDTQYF
TRBV7-2	many	TRBJ2-7	TRBD2	TGTGCCAGCAGCTTAGGGCTAGCGGCCTACGAGCAGTACTTC	CASSLGLAAYEQYF
TRBV7-9	few	TRBJ2-7	NA	TGTGCCAGCAGCTCCACGGAGGAATACGAGCAGTACTTC	CASSSTEEYEQYF
TRBV25-1	many	TRBJ2-3	NA	TGTGCCAGCAGGCCACAGTCAGATACGCAGTATTTT	CASRPQSDTQYF
TRBV5-1	many	TRBJ2-3	NA	TGCGCCAGCAGCCAGGAGAACACAGATACGCAGTATTTT	CASSQENTDTQYF
TRBV20-1	NA	TRBJ2-7	NA	TGCAGTGCTTCCGGGACGACCTTTCACCACTACGAGCAGTACTTC	CSASGTTFHHYEQYF
TRBV29-1	many	TRBJ2-1	TRBD1	TGCAGCGTTGCAGGGACAGGGGAGCAGTTCTTC	CSVAGTGEQFF
TRBV5-6	few	TRBJ2-1	NA	TGTGCCACCGCGCCGGGGACAACCTACAATGAGCAGTTCTTC	CATAPGTTYNEQFF
TRBV6-1	NA	TRBJ1-2	NA	TGTGCCAGCACCCCTCACAGTTCTAACTATGGCTACACCTTC	CASTPHSSNYGYTF
TRBV24-1	NA	TRBJ2-1	NA	TGTGCCACCAGTGAGAGAGGGCAGGGCTCCTACAATGAGCAGTTCTTC	CATSERGQGSYNEQFF
TRBV30	few	TRBJ2-1	TRBD1	TGTGCCTGGCGAAAACGGGACAGCTACAATGAGCAGTTCTTC	CAWRKRDSYNEQFF
TRBV20-1	few	TRBJ1-5	NA	TGCAGTGCTAGGGTGGTAAGGGGGGGTCAGCCCCAGCATTTT	CSARVVRGGQPQHF
TRBV3-1	NA	TRBJ2-7	NA	TGTGCCAGCAGCCAGTCCGCCGGCGAGCAGTACTTC	CASSQSAGEQYF
TRBV2	few	TRBJ1-4	TRBD1	TGTGCCAGCAGTGAAGGGGACAGGGACTATGAAAAACTGTTTTTT	CASSEGDRDYEKLFF
TRBV24-1	NA	TRBJ2-3	TRBD2	TGTGCCACCAGTGATTTGAGCCCCGGCCCGGGACTAGCGGGAGGGTCAGATACGCAGTATTTT	CATSDLSPGPGLAGGSDTQYF
TRBV6-1	few	TRBJ2-6	TRBD1	TGTGCCAGCAGTGCCCAGGACAGGGAACCCTCTGGGGCCAACGTCCTGACTTTC	CASSAQDREPSGANVLTF
TRBV20-1	few	TRBJ2-3	TRBD2	TGCAGTGCTAGGAGAGGCCCTGCTCCTAGCGGGGGGGCCGCAGATACGCAGTATTTT	CSARRGPAPSGGAADTQYF
TRBV6-1	few	TRBJ2-3	NA	TGTGCCAGCAGTGTGACAGTGGCTAGCAGCACAGATACGCAGTATTTT	CASSVTVASSTDTQYF
TRBV6-2/TRBV6-3	once	TRBJ2-1	TRBD1	TGTGCCAGCGGGAAGTGGACAGGTCAAAGTAATGAGCAGTTCTTC	CASGKWTGQSNEQFF
TRBV12-3/TRBV12-4	many	TRBJ2-3	NA	TGTGCCAGCAGTCCTAGTCCAGGCTTGAATACGCAGTATTTT	CASSPSPGLNTQYF
TRBV29-1	NA	TRBJ2-7	TRBD1	TGCAGCGGTGGACAGGGGACCTACGAGCAGTACTTC	CSGGQGTYEQYF
TRBV20-1	NA	TRBJ2-1	NA	TGCAGTGCTAGCGTGGACTGGGGGATATACAATGAGCAGTTCTTC	CSASVDWGIYNEQFF